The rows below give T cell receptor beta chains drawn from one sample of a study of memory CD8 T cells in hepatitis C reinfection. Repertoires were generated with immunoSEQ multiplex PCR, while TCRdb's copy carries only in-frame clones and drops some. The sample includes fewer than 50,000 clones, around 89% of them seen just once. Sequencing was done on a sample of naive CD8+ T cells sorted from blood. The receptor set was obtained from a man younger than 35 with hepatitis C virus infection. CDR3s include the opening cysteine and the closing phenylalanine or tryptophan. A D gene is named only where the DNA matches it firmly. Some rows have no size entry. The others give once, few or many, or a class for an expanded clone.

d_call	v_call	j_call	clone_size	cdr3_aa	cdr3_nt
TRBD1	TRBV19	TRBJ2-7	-	CASSSPEGQGLYEQYF	TGTGCCAGTAGTAGTCCCGAGGGACAGGGCCTCTACGAGCAGTACTTC
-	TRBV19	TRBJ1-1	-	CASSIIAGGNTEAFF	TGTGCCAGTAGTATAATTGCGGGTGGCAACACTGAAGCTTTCTTT
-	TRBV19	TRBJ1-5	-	CASSMWDTQPQHF	TGTGCCAGTAGTATGTGGGACACTCAGCCCCAGCATTTT
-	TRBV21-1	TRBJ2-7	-	CASRDRGLYEQYF	TGTGCCAGCAGAGACAGGGGGCTTTACGAGCAGTACTTC
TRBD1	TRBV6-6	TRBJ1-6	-	CASSQGQGTDNSPLHF	TGTGCCAGCAGCCAGGGACAGGGTACGGATAATTCACCCCTCCACTTT
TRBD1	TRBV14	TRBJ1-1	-	CASSQDLGQGTMNTEAFF	TGTGCCAGCAGCCAAGATCTCGGACAGGGGACCATGAACACTGAAGCTTTCTTT
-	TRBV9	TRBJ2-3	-	CASSAPLGRETQYF	TGTGCCAGCAGCGCGCCCCTGGGTAGGGAGACGCAGTATTTT
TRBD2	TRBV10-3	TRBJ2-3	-	CAISESTSGGTADTQYF	TGTGCCATCAGTGAGTCAACTAGCGGGGGTACCGCAGATACGCAGTATTTT
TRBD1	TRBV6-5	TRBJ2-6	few	CASSLQGAGANVLTF	TGTGCCAGCAGCCTCCAGGGGGCTGGGGCCAACGTCCTGACTTTC
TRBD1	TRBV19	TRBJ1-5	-	CASRGTGAYSNQPQHF	TGTGCCAGTAGGGGAACAGGGGCCTATAGCAATCAGCCCCAGCATTTT
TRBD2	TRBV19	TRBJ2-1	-	CASSIEGRDPYNEQFF	TGTGCCAGTAGTATAGAGGGGAGGGATCCCTACAATGAGCAGTTCTTC
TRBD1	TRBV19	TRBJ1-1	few	CASSRQGNMNTEAFF	TGTGCCAGTAGCAGACAGGGCAACATGAACACTGAAGCTTTCTTT
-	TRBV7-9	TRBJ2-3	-	CMGGTTDTQYF	TGTATGGGGGGAACCACAGATACGCAGTATTTT
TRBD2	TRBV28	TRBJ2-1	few	CASSLTSVRRFF	TGTGCCAGCAGTTTAACTAGCGTGAGGAGGTTCTTC
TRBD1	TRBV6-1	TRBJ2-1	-	CASSFGTDSYNEQFF	TGTGCCAGCAGTTTCGGGACAGACTCCTACAATGAGCAGTTCTTC
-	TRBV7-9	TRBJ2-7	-	CASSPPHSYEQYF	TGTGCCAGCAGCCCCCCCCACTCCTACGAGCAGTACTTC
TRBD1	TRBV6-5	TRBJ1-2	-	CASRTGGLSNYGYTF	TGTGCCAGCAGGACAGGGGGACTGTCTAACTATGGCTACACCTTC
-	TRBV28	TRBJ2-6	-	CASSSSANVLTF	-
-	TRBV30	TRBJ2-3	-	CAWTVTGTDTQYF	TGTGCCTGGACGGTCACAGGGACAGATACGCAGTATTTT
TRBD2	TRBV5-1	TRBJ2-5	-	CASSWGPTSGQETQYF	TGCGCCAGCAGCTGGGGCCCGACTAGCGGACAAGAGACCCAGTACTTC
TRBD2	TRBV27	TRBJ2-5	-	CASSRGGQETQYF	TGTGCCAGCAGTCGGGGGGGCCAAGAGACCCAGTACTTC
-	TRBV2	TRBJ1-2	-	CASSDVDSNYGYTF	TGTGCCAGCAGTGATGTAGACTCTAACTATGGCTACACCTTC
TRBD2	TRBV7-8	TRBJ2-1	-	CASSLGQLAGSHNEQFF	TGTGCCAGCAGCTTGGGGCAACTAGCGGGGAGCCACAATGAGCAGTTCTTC
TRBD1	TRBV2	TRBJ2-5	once	CASSEAGQGLETQYF	TGTGCCAGCAGTGAGGCAGGACAGGGATTAGAGACCCAGTACTTC
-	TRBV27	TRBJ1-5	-	CASSSSAGDSNQPQHF	TGTGCCAGCAGTTCCTCTGCCGGGGATAGCAATCAGCCCCAGCATTTT